This T cell receptor beta chain derives from a study of metastatic and nonmetastatic thyroid tumors. Thyroid surgery took place with no prior treatment in any patient. TCRdb reassembled clones from the PCR reads with MiXCR. The table has 10,000 to 13,000 clones, 38% seen once. Germline values: CDR1 DFQATT, CDR2 SNEGSKA (reference sequence). This CDR3 spans 11 amino acids. Trimming cost V 5 bases and J 6 bases, with 8 bases left between them. This TCR derives from a female donor with papillary thyroid cancer or a benign thyroid nodule (not recorded which). Some clones in this sample may be carry-over from other donors' samples. The chain links TRBV20-1 to TRBJ2-1, with D unclear. The sample was tumor tissue. DNA of the CDR3: TGCAGTGCTTTTAAGTTCAATGAGCAGTTCTTC. Amino acid sequence: CSAFKFNEQFF.